The rows below give T cell receptor beta chains drawn from one sample of a study of shared clonotypes between healthy human individuals. Assay: immunoSEQ multiplex PCR; the TCRdb copy retains only in-frame clones and omits some. This table has millions of clones, 85% to 95% appearing once. Specimen: naive CD4+ T cells from PBMCs. The receptors come from a man between 18 and 35 years old in good health. Some clones in this sample may be carry-over from other donors' samples. Both conserved end residues are part of each CDR3. D genes are given only for firm matches. Clone size is not always given. Where it is, it says once, few, many or a class for expanded clones.

TRBV30	15	NA	TRBJ2-3	NA	TGTGCCTGGAGCCTAGGGGCCAAGCTAACAGATACGCAGTATTTT	CAWSLGAKLTDTQYF
TRBV7-7	14	TRBD2	TRBJ2-1	NA	TGTGCCAGCAGCCGAGAGCGGGACGACAATGAGCAGTTCTTC	CASSRERDDNEQFF
TRBV27	15	NA	TRBJ2-1	NA	TGTGCCAGCAGTTTATCGGGGGCCGTACGGATTGAGCAGTTCTTC	CASSLSGAVRIEQFF
TRBV6-6	14	TRBD1	TRBJ2-2	NA	TGTGCCAGCACCGGGACAGCGAACACCGGGGAGCTGTTTTTT	CASTGTANTGELFF
TRBV7-9	13	TRBD1	TRBJ1-3	NA	TGTGCCACGGGACAGGCCTCTGGAAACACCATATATTTT	CATGQASGNTIYF
TRBV7-2	16	NA	TRBJ1-5	once	TGTGCCAGCAGCTTCTTTGTGGGGGATCCGGGTCAGCCCCAGCATTTT	CASSFFVGDPGQPQHF
TRBV11-2	18	NA	TRBJ1-2	NA	TGTGCCAGCAGATCGCTATCTGCTTTAGTAAACTCTAACTATGGCTACACCTTC	CASRSLSALVNSNYGYTF
TRBV7-6	15	NA	TRBJ1-2	NA	TGTGCCAGCAGCCCTTCGACAGGCTCTAACTATGGCTACACCTTC	CASSPSTGSNYGYTF
TRBV11-2	13	NA	TRBJ2-7	NA	TGTGCCAGCAGCCTTGCTGGATCCTACGAGCAGTACTTC	CASSLAGSYEQYF
TRBV7-2	17	NA	TRBJ2-3	NA	TGTGCCAGCAGCCCATGGTGGCTACGAGAGGACACAGATACGCAGTATTTT	CASSPWWLREDTDTQYF
TRBV19	15	NA	TRBJ2-7	NA	TGTGCCAGTAGTATCGGTCCAGACCGCACGACCAAGCAGTACTTC	CASSIGPDRTTKQYF
TRBV6-5	15	NA	TRBJ1-2	NA	TGTGCCAGCAGCGAAAACCCCTCCGTTAACTATGGCTACACCTTC	CASSENPSVNYGYTF
TRBV30	12	NA	TRBJ2-3	NA	TGTGCCTGGAGTGTGCGATACGATACGCAGTATTTT	CAWSVRYDTQYF
TRBV9	13	NA	TRBJ2-7	NA	TGTGCCAGCAGCGTAGGGGGGTCCTACGAGCAGTACTTC	CASSVGGSYEQYF
TRBV9	18	TRBD2	TRBJ2-5	NA	TGTGCCAGCAGCGTAGCACTAGCGGATACCTCCTCCCAAGAGACCCAGTACTTC	CASSVALADTSSQETQYF
TRBV7-2	15	NA	TRBJ2-5	NA	TGTGCCAGCAGCTTCCAAACTAACGTCCAAGAGACCCAGTACTTC	CASSFQTNVQETQYF
TRBV9	15	TRBD2	TRBJ2-5	NA	TGTGCCAGCAGCGTAGTATCGGGAGGGTGGGAGACCCAGTACTTC	CASSVVSGGWETQYF
TRBV27	15	TRBD1	TRBJ2-7	NA	TGTGCCAGCAGTCCCCGGGACAGGGGCCCCTACGAGCAGTACTTC	CASSPRDRGPYEQYF